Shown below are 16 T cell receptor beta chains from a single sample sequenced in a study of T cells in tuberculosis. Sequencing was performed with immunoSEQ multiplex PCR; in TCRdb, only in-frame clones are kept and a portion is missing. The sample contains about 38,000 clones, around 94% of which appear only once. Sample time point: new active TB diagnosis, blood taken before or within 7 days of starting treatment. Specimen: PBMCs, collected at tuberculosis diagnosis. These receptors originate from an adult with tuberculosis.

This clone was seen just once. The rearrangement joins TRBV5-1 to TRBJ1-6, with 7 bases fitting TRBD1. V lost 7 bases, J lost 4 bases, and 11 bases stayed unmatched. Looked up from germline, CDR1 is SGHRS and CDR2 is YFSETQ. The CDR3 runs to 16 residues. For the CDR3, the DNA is TGCGCCAGCTCTCAATTCCAGGGGGGTTATAATTCACCCCTCCACTTT. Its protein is CASSQFQGGYNSPLHF.

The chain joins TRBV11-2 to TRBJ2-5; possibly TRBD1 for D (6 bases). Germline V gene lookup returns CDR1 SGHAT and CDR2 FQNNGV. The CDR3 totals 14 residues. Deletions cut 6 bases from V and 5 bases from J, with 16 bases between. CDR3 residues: CASSPQGFVETQYF. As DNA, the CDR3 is TGTGCCAGCAGTCCACAGGGTTTCGTTGAGACCCAGTACTTC.

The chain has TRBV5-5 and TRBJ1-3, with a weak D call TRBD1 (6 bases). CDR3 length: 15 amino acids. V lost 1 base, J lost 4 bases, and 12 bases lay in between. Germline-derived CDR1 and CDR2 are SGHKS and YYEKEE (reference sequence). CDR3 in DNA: TGTGCCAGCAGCTTGCAGGGGCTCACGGGAAACACCATATATTTT. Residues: CASSLQGLTGNTIYF.

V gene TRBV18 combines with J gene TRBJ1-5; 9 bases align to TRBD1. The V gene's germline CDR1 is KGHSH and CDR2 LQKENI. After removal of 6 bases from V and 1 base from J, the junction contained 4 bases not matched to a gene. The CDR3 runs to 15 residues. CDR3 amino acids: CASSPGQGSNQPQHF. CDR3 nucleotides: TGTGCCAGCTCTCCGGGACAGGGAAGCAATCAGCCCCAGCATTTT.

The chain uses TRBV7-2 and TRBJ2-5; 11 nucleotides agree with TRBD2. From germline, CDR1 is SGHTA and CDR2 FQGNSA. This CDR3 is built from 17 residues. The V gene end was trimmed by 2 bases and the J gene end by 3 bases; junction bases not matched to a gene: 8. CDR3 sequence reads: CASSLHGTSGGKETQYF. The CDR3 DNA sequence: TGTGCCAGCAGCTTACACGGAACTAGCGGGGGTAAAGAGACCCAGTACTTC.

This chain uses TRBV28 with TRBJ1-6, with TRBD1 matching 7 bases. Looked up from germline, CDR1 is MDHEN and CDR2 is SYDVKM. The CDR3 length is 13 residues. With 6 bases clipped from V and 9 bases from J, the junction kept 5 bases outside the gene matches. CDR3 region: CASRQGVGSPLHF. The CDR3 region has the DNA TGTGCCAGCAGGCAGGGGGTGGGTTCACCCCTCCACTTT.

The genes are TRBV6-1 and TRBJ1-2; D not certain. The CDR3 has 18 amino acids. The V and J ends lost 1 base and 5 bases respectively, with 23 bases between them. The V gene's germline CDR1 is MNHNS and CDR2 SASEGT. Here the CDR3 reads CASSEVREGTFSWYGYTF. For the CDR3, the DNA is TGTGCCAGCAGTGAAGTTAGAGAGGGTACTTTTTCTTGGTATGGCTACACCTTC.

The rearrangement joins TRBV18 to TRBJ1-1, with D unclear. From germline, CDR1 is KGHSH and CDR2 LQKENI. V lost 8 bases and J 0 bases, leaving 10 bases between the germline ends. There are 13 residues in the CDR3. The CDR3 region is CASRVSLNTEAFF. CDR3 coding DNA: TGTGCCAGCAGAGTCTCGCTGAACACTGAAGCTTTCTTT. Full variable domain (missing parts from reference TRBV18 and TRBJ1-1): NAGVMQNPRHLVRRRGQEARLRCSPMKGHSHVYWYRQLPEEGLKFMVYLQKENIIDESGMPKERFSAEFPKEGPSILRIQQVVRGDSAAYFCASRVSLNTEAFFGQGTRLTVV.

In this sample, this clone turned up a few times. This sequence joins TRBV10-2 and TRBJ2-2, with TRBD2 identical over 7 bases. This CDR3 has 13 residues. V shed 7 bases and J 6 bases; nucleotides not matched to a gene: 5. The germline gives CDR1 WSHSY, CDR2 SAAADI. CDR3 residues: CASTSGAPGELFF. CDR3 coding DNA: TGCGCCAGCACTAGCGGTGCCCCCGGGGAGCTGTTTTTT.

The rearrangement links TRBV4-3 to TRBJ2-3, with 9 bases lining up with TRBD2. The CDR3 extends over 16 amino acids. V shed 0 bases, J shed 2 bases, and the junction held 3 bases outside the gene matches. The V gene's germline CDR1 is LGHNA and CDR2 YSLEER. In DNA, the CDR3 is TGCGCCAGCAGCCAAGACACTAGCGGGCACACAGATACGCAGTATTTT. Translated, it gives CASSQDTSGHTDTQYF.

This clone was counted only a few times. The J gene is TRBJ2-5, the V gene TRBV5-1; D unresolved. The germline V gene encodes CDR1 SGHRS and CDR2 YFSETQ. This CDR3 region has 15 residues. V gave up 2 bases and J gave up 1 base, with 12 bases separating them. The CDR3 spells CASSFPDTIQETQYF. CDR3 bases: TGCGCCAGCAGCTTCCCAGACACCATCCAAGAGACCCAGTACTTC. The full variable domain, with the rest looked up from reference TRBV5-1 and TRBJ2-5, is KAGVTQTPRYLIKTRGQQVTLSCSPISGHRSVSWYQQTPGQGLQFLFEYFSETQRNKGNFPGRFSGRQFSNSRSEMNVSTLELGDSALYLCASSFPDTIQETQYFGPGTRLLVL.

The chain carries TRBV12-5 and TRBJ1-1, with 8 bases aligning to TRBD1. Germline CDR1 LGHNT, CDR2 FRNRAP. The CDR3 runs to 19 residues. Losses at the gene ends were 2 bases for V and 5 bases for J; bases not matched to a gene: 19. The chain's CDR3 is CASGLLPDRGVLGKTEAFF. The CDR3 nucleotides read TGTGCTAGTGGTTTGCTCCCTGACAGGGGTGTTCTAGGAAAGACTGAAGCTTTCTTT.

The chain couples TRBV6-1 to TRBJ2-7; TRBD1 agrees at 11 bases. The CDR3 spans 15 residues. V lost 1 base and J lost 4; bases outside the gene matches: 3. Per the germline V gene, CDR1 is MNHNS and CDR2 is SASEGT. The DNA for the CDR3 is TGTGCCAGCAGTGAAGGGACAGGGGGCGGGTACGAGCAGTACTTC. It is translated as CASSEGTGGGYEQYF.

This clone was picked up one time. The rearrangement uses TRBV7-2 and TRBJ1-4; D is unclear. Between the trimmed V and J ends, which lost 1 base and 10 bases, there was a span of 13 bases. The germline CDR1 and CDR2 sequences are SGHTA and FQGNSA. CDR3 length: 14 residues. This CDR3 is CASSLGGFGGKLFF. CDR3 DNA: TGTGCCAGCAGCTTAGGCGGTTTTGGTGGAAAACTGTTTTTT.

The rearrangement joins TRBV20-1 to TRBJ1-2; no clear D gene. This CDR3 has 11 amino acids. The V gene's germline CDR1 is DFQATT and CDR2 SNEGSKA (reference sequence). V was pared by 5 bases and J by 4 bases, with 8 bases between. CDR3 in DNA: TGCAGTGCTGGGGAGGCCTATGGCTACACCTTC. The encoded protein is CSAGEAYGYTF.

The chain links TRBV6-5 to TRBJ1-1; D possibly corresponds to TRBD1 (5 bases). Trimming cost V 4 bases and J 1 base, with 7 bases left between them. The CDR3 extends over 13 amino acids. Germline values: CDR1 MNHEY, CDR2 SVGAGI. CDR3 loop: CASSWQGNTEAFF. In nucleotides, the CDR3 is TGTGCCAGCAGTTGGCAGGGGAACACTGAAGCTTTCTTT.